This TCR beta chain was captured by sequencing in a study of identical twins. TCRdb used MiXCR to reprocess the 5' RACE reads, holding one entry per CDR3 protein. The repertoire holds under 900,000 distinct CDR3 sequences, with around a sixth as singletons. After removal of 8 bases from V and 2 bases from J, the junction contained 9 bases not matched to a gene. Germline lookup yields CDR1 WSHSY and CDR2 SAAADI. This CDR3 has 15 residues. The same specimen was also included in a second study, on T cells expressing NK-cell markers.

The sample was PBMCs. The chain carries TRBV10-2 and TRBJ2-1, with TRBD2 matching 7 bases. The clonotype comes from a woman under 30 in good health. This CDR3 is CASGGRTSPYNEQFF. The CDR3, as DNA: TGCGCCAGCGGGGGAAGGACTAGTCCCTACAATGAGCAGTTCTTC.